One and the same sample provided the 24 T cell receptor beta chains below, sequenced in a study of OX40 agonist ivuxolimab in advanced cancers. Assay used: immunoSEQ multiplex PCR; TCRdb lists only in-frame clones, some missing. Among around 83,000 clones listed, 91% were seen once. Specimen: CD4+ or CD8+ T cells sorted from blood, collected in a trial of the OX40 agonist ivuxolimab. The origin of the receptors is an adult with an advanced solid tumor such as melanoma, head and neck, liver or kidney cancer.

The CDR3 loop is CAWSVSGGYTF. CDR3 bases: TGTGCCTGGAGTGTATCCGGAGGCTACACCTTC. The gene calls are TRBV30 and TRBJ1-2; D gene uncertain. Germline V lookup: CDR1 GTSNPN, CDR2 SVGIG (reference sequence). This CDR3 contains 11 residues. Trimming took off 0 bases at V and 8 bases at J, with 7 bases between the two ends.

J is TRBJ2-1 and V is TRBV19; 8 positions agree with TRBD2. Germline CDR1 and CDR2: LNHDA and SQIVND (reference sequence). J was trimmed by 5 bases and V by 10 bases; bases with no gene match: 16. CDR3 length equals 16 residues. This CDR3 is CAILGLLAGIHNEQFF. The CDR3 bases are TGTGCCATCCTTGGGTTGCTAGCGGGTATACACAATGAGCAGTTCTTC.

V gene TRBV5-1 combines with J gene TRBJ2-3, with unresolved D. The CDR3 runs 14 residues. CDR1 SGHRS and CDR2 YFSETQ come from the germline V gene. V lost 1 base to trimming and J lost 2 bases, with 8 bases between them. As DNA, the CDR3 is TGCGCCAGCAGCTTGATGGACGCCACAGATACGCAGTATTTT. It is translated as CASSLMDATDTQYF.

The V gene is TRBV18, the J gene TRBJ1-5, with 7 bases matching TRBD1. Trimming cost V 5 bases and J 4 bases; bases outside gene matches: 5. CDR1 is KGHSH and CDR2 is LQKENI in the germline V gene. The CDR3 spans 14 residues. The CDR3 DNA reads TGTGCCAGCTCAAGACAGGGCTCAAATCAGCCCCAGCATTTT. This gives the protein CASSRQGSNQPQHF.

CDR3 region: CASSDTGQGIMTQHF. The CDR3 nucleotides read TGTGCCAGCAGTGATACGGGACAGGGGATAATGACCCAGCATTTT. The chain combines TRBV2 with TRBJ1-5; 10 bases align to TRBD1. The V gene's germline CDR1 is SNHLY and CDR2 FYNNEI. V trimming: 3 bases; J trimming: 11 bases; junction bases outside the gene matches: 10. This CDR3 spans 15 amino acids.

The CDR3 region has the DNA TGTGCCAGCAGCACGGGGATGGGTAGCAGCACCGGGGAGCTGTTTTTT. It translates to CASSTGMGSSTGELFF. The chain links TRBV5-4 to TRBJ2-2, with D tentatively TRBD2 (5 bases). CDR3 length equals 16 residues. CDR1 is SGHNT, CDR2 YYREEE, per germline (reference sequence). V was clipped by 4 bases and J by 4 bases, with 17 bases between them.

This chain links TRBV2 with TRBJ1-1, with D unclear. The CDR3 sequence is 15 residues long. V was shortened by 7 bases and J by 0 bases, with 15 bases between the two germline ends. In germline, CDR1 is SNHLY, CDR2 FYNNEI. In DNA form, the CDR3 reads TGTGCCAGCACCCCCGCTGGGCAGCTGAACACTGAAGCTTTCTTT. Translating it yields CASTPAGQLNTEAFF.

The V call is TRBV6-1, the J call TRBJ2-3, with 12 bases aligning to TRBD2. The CDR3 runs 15 residues. V was pared by 6 bases and J by 4 bases, with 5 bases of the junction left unmatched. CDR1 and CDR2 from the germline V gene are MNHNS and SASEGT. The CDR3 reads CASRAGLAGPDTQYF. CDR3 sequence (DNA): TGTGCCAGCAGGGCAGGACTAGCGGGACCAGATACGCAGTATTTT.

This clone appeared a single time. The genes are TRBV6-6 and TRBJ2-1; D remains ambiguous. Germline V lookup: CDR1 MNHNY, CDR2 SVGAGI (reference sequence). CDR3 size: 12 residues. V dropped 1 base and J dropped 9 bases, with 7 bases sitting between them. Here the CDR3 DNA reads TGTGCCAGCAGTTACTTGCAGAGTGAGCAGTTCTTC. It specifies CASSYLQSEQFF.

The chain links TRBV19 to TRBJ2-5, with D hard to call. The CDR3 spans 12 residues. Germline V gene data show CDR1 as LNHDA and CDR2 as SQIVND (reference sequence). V lost 4 bases to trimming and J lost 7 bases, with 10 bases between them. The CDR3 nucleotides are TGTGCCAGTAGTACCACGGTCGGGACCCAGTACTTC. Protein: CASSTTVGTQYF.

The J gene is TRBJ2-7, the V gene TRBV5-1, with D possibly being TRBD2 (6 bases). CDR3 length: 15 residues. The ends were cut back, 6 bases at V and 5 bases at J, with 21 bases in the middle. Germline V gene lookup returns CDR1 SGHRS and CDR2 YFSETQ. CDR3 DNA sequence: TGCGCCAGCAAGGTTGCGGGATCCCTCAGACACGAGCAGTACTTC. Protein product: CASKVAGSLRHEQYF.

The rearrangement links TRBV2 to TRBJ2-7; a possible D gene is TRBD2 (5 bases). CDR1 SNHLY and CDR2 FYNNEI come from the germline V gene. CDR3 length: 12 residues. V lost 7 bases and J 3 bases, leaving 10 bases between the germline ends. The CDR3 sequence is CASTIEGYEQYF. The CDR3 DNA is TGTGCCAGCACCATTGAGGGCTACGAGCAGTACTTC.

The CDR3 DNA reads TGTGCCAGTCTATCTAGCGGGAGGGTCACCGGGGAGCTGTTTTTT. Protein product: CASLSSGRVTGELFF. The V call is TRBV27, the J call TRBJ2-2, with 12 bases that match TRBD2. Germline values: CDR1 MNHEY, CDR2 SMNVEV (reference sequence). This CDR3 spans 15 amino acids. V lost 9 bases to trimming and J lost 4 bases; unmatched junction nucleotides: 6.

This clone appeared a few times. The V gene is TRBV7-9, the J gene TRBJ2-2; TRBD2 matches 8 bases. Trimming removed 2 bases from V and 5 bases from J; junction bases left unmatched: 13. Germline V CDR1 and CDR2: SEHNR, FQNEAQ (reference sequence). The CDR3 is 18 residues long. As DNA, the CDR3 is TGTGCCAGCAGCTTATCCCCCACCGGGAGGGGGGCGACCGGGGAGCTGTTTTTT. It specifies CASSLSPTGRGATGELFF.

The chain is built from TRBV10-3 and TRBJ1-3; no clear D gene. CDR3 length: 15 residues. Deletions cut 3 bases from V and 0 bases from J, with 9 bases between. CDR1 is ENHRY, CDR2 SYGVKD, per germline. The DNA for the CDR3 is TGTGCCATCAGTGAAGGCCCAATCTCTGGAAACACCATATATTTT. Its translation is CAISEGPISGNTIYF.

This CDR3 is CASSTQGYEQYF. In nucleotides, the CDR3 is TGTGCCAGTAGTACTCAGGGCTACGAGCAGTACTTC. The chain employs TRBV19 and TRBJ2-7; perhaps TRBD1 as D (5 bases). The germline gives CDR1 LNHDA, CDR2 SQIVND (reference sequence). The CDR3 extends over 12 amino acids. Trimming took 4 bases from V and 3 from J, leaving 7 bases between them.

The V and J genes are TRBV11-3 and TRBJ1-2; a weak D match, TRBD1 (5 bases). Germline-derived CDR1 and CDR2 are SGHNT and YENEEA. The V end lost 3 bases, the J end lost 8 bases, and 7 bases lay between the germline ends. The CDR3 is 11 amino acids. This CDR3 reads CASSLGGGYTF. CDR3 coding DNA: TGTGCCAGCAGCTTGGGGGGAGGCTACACCTTC.

V and J are TRBV6-5 and TRBJ2-7; D remains unclear. V was cut by 6 bases and J by 2 bases, with 11 bases left in between. This CDR3 spans 13 amino acids. In germline, CDR1 is MNHEY, CDR2 SVGAGI. The CDR3 is CASRGIGTYEQYF. The CDR3 DNA reads TGTGCCAGCAGAGGCATTGGGACCTACGAGCAGTACTTC.

This sequence joins TRBV19 and TRBJ2-7; 7 bases line up with TRBD2. V lost 6 bases to trimming and J lost 5 bases; unmatched junction nucleotides: 4. CDR1 and CDR2 from the germline V gene are LNHDA and SQIVND (reference sequence). The CDR3 runs 12 residues. The CDR3 DNA follows: TGTGCCAGTAGCGGGGGAGGGGACGAGCAGTACTTC. This gives the protein CASSGGGDEQYF.

The chain combines TRBV5-1 with TRBJ1-5, with 8 nucleotides matching TRBD1. After removal of 4 bases from V and 2 bases from J, the junction contained 5 bases not matched to a gene. The CDR3 contains 15 residues. The V gene's germline CDR1 is SGHRS and CDR2 YFSETQ. DNA of the CDR3: TGCGCCAGCAGCGTGACAGGGGTGGGCAATCAGCCCCAGCATTTT. Protein sequence: CASSVTGVGNQPQHF. Combining the CDR3 with reference TRBV5-1 and TRBJ1-5 gives the whole variable domain KAGVTQTPRYLIKTRGQQVTLSCSPISGHRSVSWYQQTPGQGLQFLFEYFSETQRNKGNFPGRFSGRQFSNSRSEMNVSTLELGDSALYLCASSVTGVGNQPQHFGDGTRLSIL.

This chain uses TRBV11-2 with TRBJ1-1; D remains ambiguous. The V end was cut by 3 bases, the J end by 4 bases, with 12 bases between. The CDR3 loop spans 14 amino acids. Germline V CDR1 and CDR2: SGHAT, FQNNGV. DNA of the CDR3: TGTGCCAGCAGCTTCGGCAATAACCCCACTGAAGCTTTCTTT. This translates into CASSFGNNPTEAFF.

The rearrangement links TRBV16 to TRBJ1-3; D call uncertain. This CDR3 has 16 residues. Germline CDR1 KGHSY, CDR2 FQNENV. The ends were cut back, 4 bases at V and 4 bases at J, with 17 bases in the middle. The CDR3 spells CASSRARSKGGNTIYF. Written as DNA, the CDR3 is TGTGCCAGCAGCCGAGCAAGGTCTAAAGGCGGAAACACCATATATTTT.

This clone was seen a single time. The rearrangement links TRBV7-2 to TRBJ1-1; D remains unclear. CDR3 length equals 12 residues. Looked up from germline, CDR1 is SGHTA and CDR2 is FQGNSA. The V gene lost 1 base and the J gene lost 7 bases, with 7 bases spanning the gap. CDR3 in DNA: TGTGCCAGCAGCTTAGTGGGGATTGAAGCTTTCTTT. Its protein is CASSLVGIEAFF.

Concerning this clone: Other nucleotide sequences in the sample specify the same CDR3. V gene TRBV5-1 combines with J gene TRBJ2-5; 11 bases line up with TRBD2. Germline V gene lookup returns CDR1 SGHRS and CDR2 YFSETQ. V lost 4 bases to trimming and J lost 5 bases; unmatched junction nucleotides: 4. The CDR3 runs to 14 residues. The CDR3 coding sequence is TGCGCCAGCAGCCCCGGGACTAGCGGCGAGACCCAGTACTTC. This sequence encodes CASSPGTSGETQYF.